A selection of T cell receptor beta chains follows, all from one sample in a study of PD-1 blockade in mismatch repair-deficient tumors. The method was immunoSEQ multiplex PCR; TCRdb's version includes in-frame clones alone and lacks a portion of them. The sample lists roughly 120,000 clones, about nine tenths seen once, with approximately 10% in the top ten. The starting material was peripheral blood, obtained approximately 71 weeks after starting pembrolizumab. The receptors come from an adult with mismatch repair-deficient cancer. Both conserved end residues are part of each CDR3. The order of the fields is J gene, CDR3 length, D gene, V gene, clone size, CDR3 protein, CDR3 DNA. The D gene is left open where the match is weak. A row's size may be missing; if present it is once, few, many or a size class.

TRBJ2-7 11 NA TRBV19 NA CASSAGYEQYF TGTGCCAGTAGTGCCGGCTACGAGCAGTACTTC
TRBJ1-4 16 NA TRBV25-1 NA CASSEFSEVPNEKLFF TGTGCCAGCAGTGAATTTTCGGAAGTTCCTAATGAAAAACTGTTTTTT
TRBJ2-2 11 NA TRBV12-5 NA CASGLSGELFF TGTGCTAGTGGTTTGTCCGGGGAGCTGTTTTTT
TRBJ2-7 14 NA TRBV6-5 NA CASSYSGFGYEQYF TGTGCCAGCAGTTACTCGGGGTTCGGATACGAGCAGTACTTC
TRBJ2-5 15 NA TRBV5-1 NA CASSLGQRGQETQYF TGCGCCAGCAGCTTGGGTCAGAGGGGACAAGAGACCCAGTACTTC
TRBJ2-1 15 NA TRBV5-1 NA CASSPREGLSNEQFF TGCGCCAGCAGCCCCCGAGAGGGGCTCTCTAATGAGCAGTTCTTC
TRBJ2-6 15 NA TRBV5-6 once CASSGGISGANVLTF TGTGCCAGCAGCGGGGGCATTTCTGGGGCCAACGTCCTGACTTTC
TRBJ2-7 12 NA TRBV10-3 NA CAIQGSTYEQYF TGTGCCATTCAGGGAAGCACCTACGAGCAGTACTTC
TRBJ2-7 16 TRBD1 TRBV10-1 NA CASSESNETGDYEQYF TGCGCCAGCAGTGAGTCGAATGAGACAGGGGACTACGAGCAGTACTTC
TRBJ2-5 14 TRBD1 TRBV29-1 NA CSVDGKQGAETQYF TGCAGCGTTGACGGCAAACAGGGGGCTGAGACCCAGTACTTC
TRBJ1-3 12 NA TRBV30 NA CAWKGVGNTIYF TGTGCCTGGAAAGGGGTCGGAAACACCATATATTTT
TRBJ1-4 12 NA TRBV10-2 few CASSAVSEQLFF TGCGCCAGTTCAGCCGTTTCTGAGCAACTGTTTTTT
TRBJ2-7 14 TRBD2 TRBV27 NA CASSPGLAGTEQYF TGTGCCAGCAGTCCGGGACTAGCGGGCACCGAGCAGTACTTC
TRBJ2-5 15 NA TRBV15 NA CATSNLREPQETQYF TGTGCCACCAGCAACCTTCGGGAGCCACAAGAGACCCAGTACTTC
TRBJ2-7 14 NA TRBV9 NA CASSVQDWHYEQYF TGTGCCAGCAGCGTACAGGACTGGCACTACGAGCAGTACTTC
TRBJ2-3 15 TRBD2 TRBV4-1 NA CASSRRLAGGDTQYF TGCGCCAGCAGCCGTAGACTAGCGGGAGGGGATACGCAGTATTTT
TRBJ1-2 13 NA TRBV6-5 NA CASSYESDYGYTF TGTGCCAGCAGTTACGAAAGCGACTATGGCTACACCTTC
TRBJ1-5 14 NA TRBV11-3 NA CASSLRTINQPQHF TGTGCCAGCAGCTTAAGGACCATCAATCAGCCCCAGCATTTT
TRBJ1-5 14 NA TRBV30 few CAWSVNLGGQPQHF TGTGCCTGGAGTGTAAATCTGGGCGGGCAGCCCCAGCATTTT
TRBJ2-1 15 TRBD1 TRBV7-2 NA CASSFWTGKGAEQFF TGTGCCAGCAGCTTTTGGACAGGGAAAGGGGCCGAGCAGTTCTTC
TRBJ2-7 16 NA TRBV19 once CATSGSARDLSYEQYF TGTGCCACCTCAGGGTCAGCCCGGGACCTTTCCTACGAGCAGTACTTC
TRBJ2-1 19 TRBD1 TRBV18 NA CASSPPRIRTGDTYNEQFF TGTGCCAGCTCACCACCGAGAATAAGGACAGGCGACACCTACAATGAGCAGTTCTTC